The clone carrying this T cell receptor (beta chain) was seen just once. What it binds is not known. These data originate in a study of shared clonotypes between healthy human individuals. Study overall: Serving as donors were two women and a few men, whose ages spanned 18 to 49. General observations from the study: Clonotypes that were shared across a few donors made up roughly 5% of naive CD4 clonotypes. Among the subsets, naive ones generally showed larger estimated richness than memory ones.

This CDR3 comprises 18 residues. In germline, CDR1 is MDHEN, CDR2 SYDVKM. Deletions cut 7 bases from V and 2 bases from J, with 24 bases between. Naive CD8 isolation took CD45RO-negative cells positively selected for CCR7 and excluded terminally differentiated effector memory CD45RA+ cells. Nashville, Tennessee was home to all donors, each a Caucasian adult. TCRdb's copy holds only in-frame clones and misses some; the assay was immunoSEQ multiplex PCR. The sample includes 2 million to 2.5 million clones, roughly 94% of them seen just once. This TCR came from a man aged 18 to 29 in good health. Sequencing input: naive CD8+ T cells sorted from blood. This chain connects TRBV28 to TRBJ1-5; D unclear. CDR3: CASNAVWYERVGNQPQHF. CDR3 DNA sequence: TGTGCCAGCAATGCGGTCTGGTACGAGAGAGTGGGCAATCAGCCCCAGCATTTT.